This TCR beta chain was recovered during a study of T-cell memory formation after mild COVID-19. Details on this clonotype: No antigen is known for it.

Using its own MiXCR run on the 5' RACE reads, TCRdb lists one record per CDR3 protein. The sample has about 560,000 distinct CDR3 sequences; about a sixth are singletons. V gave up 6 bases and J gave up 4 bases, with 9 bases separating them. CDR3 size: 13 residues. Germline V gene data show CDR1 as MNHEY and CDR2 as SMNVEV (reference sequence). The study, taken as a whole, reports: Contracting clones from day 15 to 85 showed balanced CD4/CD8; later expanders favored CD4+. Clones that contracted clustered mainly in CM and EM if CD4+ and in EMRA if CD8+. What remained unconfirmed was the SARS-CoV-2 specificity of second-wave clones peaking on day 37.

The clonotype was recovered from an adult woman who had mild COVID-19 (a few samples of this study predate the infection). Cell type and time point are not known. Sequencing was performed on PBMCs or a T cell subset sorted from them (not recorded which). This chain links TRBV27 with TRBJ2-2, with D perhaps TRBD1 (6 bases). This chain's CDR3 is CASSTGITGELFF. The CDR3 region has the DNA TGTGCCAGCAGCACAGGGATCACCGGGGAGCTGTTTTTT.